These 19 T cell receptor beta chains came from one sample sequenced in a study of shared clonotypes between healthy human individuals. Data came from immunoSEQ multiplex PCR; TCRdb stores just in-frame clones and leaves some out. The table records 2.5 million or so clones, approximately 92% of them present only once. The sequenced sample consisted of naive CD4+ T cells sorted from blood. Sample subset: CD45RA+ positively selected. The receptors stem from a man between 18 and 29 years old in good health.

This clone appeared a single time. This chain joins TRBV19 and TRBJ2-7; 8 bases match TRBD1. V lost 4 bases and J lost 7; bases outside the gene matches: 12. The CDR3 is made up of 15 amino acids. Germline loops: CDR1 LNHDA, CDR2 SQIVND (reference sequence). The DNA for the CDR3 is TGTGCCAGTAGTACTCTTGGGACAGGAGTCTTGGAGCAGTACTTC. Protein product: CASSTLGTGVLEQYF.

The J gene is TRBJ1-2, the V gene TRBV18; TRBD1 might be the D (5 bases). The germline CDR1 and CDR2 sequences are KGHSH and LQKENI. Trimming left V 3 bases short and J 5 bases short, with 16 bases between. CDR3 size: 15 residues. CDR3 residues: CASSPTPGPSYGYTF. CDR3 coding DNA: TGTGCCAGCTCACCTACCCCGGGACCGAGTTATGGCTACACCTTC.

This clone showed up just once. The rearrangement links TRBV5-1 to TRBJ1-4; the D is unclear. Trimming pared 3 bases from V and 7 bases from J, leaving 13 bases between. CDR1 SGHRS and CDR2 YFSETQ come from the germline V gene. The CDR3 loop spans 14 amino acids. CDR3 DNA: TGCGCCAGCAGCTCAACTCTGCCCGGTGAAAAACTGTTTTTT. This sequence encodes CASSSTLPGEKLFF.

The J gene is TRBJ1-5, the V gene TRBV23-1; a weak D match, TRBD1 (6 bases). The J call may be mistaken, given a closer DNA end match to TRBJ2-3. TRBV23-1 is an ORF, with its function uncertain. This CDR3 comprises 19 residues. The DNA of the CDR3 is TGCGCCAGCAGGAGTCAAGAGAGAGTCAGGGGCCATTTCAATCAGCCCCAGTATTTT. As protein: CASRSQERVRGHFNQPQYF.

The chain couples TRBV6-6 to TRBJ1-6, with a possible D match to TRBD1 (6 bases). V was shortened by 5 bases and J by 7 bases, with 12 bases between the two germline ends. The germline V gene has CDR1 MNHNY and CDR2 SVGAGI (reference sequence). The CDR3 is 14 amino acids. CDR3 DNA: TGTGCCAGCAGTCTCAGGGGCGGAAATTCACCCCTCCACTTT. This gives the protein CASSLRGGNSPLHF.

Comments on this clone: Distinct nucleotide sequences in the sample also encode this CDR3. The rearrangement links TRBV18 to TRBJ1-5; a possible D gene is TRBD1 (5 bases). V was shortened by 3 bases and J by 2 bases, with 11 bases between the two germline ends. From germline, CDR1 is KGHSH and CDR2 LQKENI. The CDR3 is made up of 15 amino acids. In DNA, the CDR3 is TGTGCCAGCTCACCTACGGGGGGTGGCAATCAGCCCCAGCATTTT. It is translated as CASSPTGGGNQPQHF.

This chain joins TRBV5-4 and TRBJ2-6; D gene uncertain. Germline loops: CDR1 SGHNT, CDR2 YYREEE (reference sequence). The V end lost 4 bases, the J end lost 0 bases, and 5 bases lay between the germline ends. This CDR3 contains 14 residues. The CDR3 loop reads CASSTNSGANVLTF. DNA for the CDR3: TGTGCCAGCAGCACGAACTCTGGGGCCAACGTCCTGACTTTC.

The rearrangement links TRBV5-1 to TRBJ1-1; tentatively, D is TRBD1 (5 bases). Deletions cut 6 bases from V and 6 bases from J, with 18 bases between. CDR3 size: 14 residues. The V gene's germline CDR1 is SGHRS and CDR2 YFSETQ. The CDR3: CASIRDDTGAEAFF. CDR3 coding DNA: TGCGCCAGCATTCGGGACGACACGGGGGCTGAAGCTTTCTTT. Full variable domain (outside the CDR3, taken from reference TRBV5-1 and TRBJ1-1): KAGVTQTPRYLIKTRGQQVTLSCSPISGHRSVSWYQQTPGQGLQFLFEYFSETQRNKGNFPGRFSGRQFSNSRSEMNVSTLELGDSALYLCASIRDDTGAEAFFGQGTRLTVV.

The J gene is TRBJ2-5, the V gene TRBV19; TRBD2 aligns across 8 bases. V shed 3 bases and J 5 bases; nucleotides not matched to a gene: 5. This CDR3 has 14 amino acids. The germline V gene has CDR1 LNHDA and CDR2 SQIVND (reference sequence). In DNA, the CDR3 is TGTGCCAGTAGTATGAGCGGGAGTTTGGAGACCCAGTACTTC. Translation gives CASSMSGSLETQYF.

The V gene is TRBV19, the J gene TRBJ2-7, with 8 bases identical to TRBD1. Unmatched junction bases numbered 7, after V lost 6 bases and J lost 6 bases. Germline CDR1 and CDR2: LNHDA and SQIVND (reference sequence). The CDR3 loop spans 13 amino acids. The DNA for the CDR3 is TGTGCCAGTAGGGCGGACAGGGTTCGCGAGCAGTACTTC. Translated, it gives CASRADRVREQYF.

This chain uses TRBV5-1 with TRBJ2-7; D may be TRBD1 (6 bases). From germline, CDR1 is SGHRS and CDR2 YFSETQ. The CDR3 runs 15 residues. Deletions cut 0 bases from V and 4 bases from J, with 14 bases between. DNA of the CDR3: TGCGCCAGCAGCTTGGAATCGGTCAGGGGATACGAGCAGTACTTC. Protein sequence: CASSLESVRGYEQYF. The complete variable domain, with remaining parts taken from reference TRBV5-1 and TRBJ2-7, reads KAGVTQTPRYLIKTRGQQVTLSCSPISGHRSVSWYQQTPGQGLQFLFEYFSETQRNKGNFPGRFSGRQFSNSRSEMNVSTLELGDSALYLCASSLESVRGYEQYFGPGTRLTVT.

V gene TRBV5-1 combines with J gene TRBJ1-3; TRBD1 might be the D (6 bases). Germline lookup yields CDR1 SGHRS and CDR2 YFSETQ. CDR3 length: 16 amino acids. The V and J ends lost 4 bases and 0 bases respectively, with 14 bases between them. The CDR3 DNA sequence: TGCGCCAGCAGCCCCGGACAGCTAAGCTCTGGAAACACCATATATTTT. Encoded protein: CASSPGQLSSGNTIYF.

J is TRBJ2-5 and V is TRBV13; TRBD2 matches 9 bases. V dropped 2 bases and J dropped 4; count of bases not matched to a gene: 8. The CDR3 length is 16 residues. CDR1 PRHDT and CDR2 FYEKMQ come from the germline V gene (reference sequence). CDR3 nucleotides: TGTGCCAGCAGCTTACTAGCGGGGTCGTTCCGAGAGACCCAGTACTTC. This sequence encodes CASSLLAGSFRETQYF.

The chain carries TRBV11-1 and TRBJ2-1; D ambiguous. CDR1 is SGHAT and CDR2 is FQDESV in the germline V gene (reference sequence). V was shortened by 0 bases and J by 9 bases, with 9 bases between the two germline ends. This CDR3 contains 13 residues. The chain's CDR3 is CASSLAQVSEQFF. CDR3 sequence (DNA): TGTGCCAGCAGCTTAGCGCAGGTTAGTGAGCAGTTCTTC.

This CDR3 is CASSTPGPSGNQPQHF. DNA for the CDR3: TGTGCCAGCTCAACTCCGGGGCCCTCGGGCAATCAGCCCCAGCATTTT. This sequence joins TRBV18 and TRBJ1-5, with a possible D match to TRBD1 (5 bases). V gave up 5 bases and J gave up 2 bases, with 16 bases separating them. The CDR3 consists of 16 residues. Germline values: CDR1 KGHSH, CDR2 LQKENI.

V is TRBV7-2 and J is TRBJ2-3, with 7 bases identical to TRBD2. Germline V gives CDR1 SGHTA, CDR2 FQGNSA. V trimming: 5 bases; J trimming: 3 bases; junction bases outside the gene matches: 2. The CDR3 is 13 amino acids. CDR3 in DNA: TGTGCCAGCAGCCGGGGACTAACAGATACGCAGTATTTT. Protein: CASSRGLTDTQYF.

The V and J genes are TRBV30 and TRBJ2-4; D possibly matches TRBD1 or TRBD2 (5 bases each). This CDR3 has 16 residues. V shed 2 bases and J shed 3 bases, with 17 bases lying between them. Germline-derived CDR1 and CDR2 are GTSNPN and SVGIG (reference sequence). CDR3 sequence reads: CAWSPGTSPGKNIQYF. DNA for the CDR3: TGTGCCTGGAGTCCCGGGACCTCACCAGGCAAAAACATTCAGTACTTC.

J is TRBJ2-4 and V is TRBV6-5, with D perhaps being TRBD1 or TRBD2 (5 bases each). V was trimmed by 5 bases and J by 5 bases, leaving 10 bases between them. Germline V gene lookup returns CDR1 MNHEY and CDR2 SVGAGI. This CDR3 comprises 13 residues. CDR3 sequence: CASSKGPENIQYF. For the CDR3, the DNA is TGTGCCAGCAGTAAGGGACCGGAAAACATTCAGTACTTC.

This rearrangement joins TRBV11-2 to TRBJ2-1; D perhaps matches TRBD1 (5 bases). V lost 5 bases and J lost 5, with 10 bases in between. The germline CDR1 and CDR2 sequences are SGHAT and FQNNGV. The CDR3 consists of 13 residues. The CDR3 DNA follows: TGTGCCAGCAGCCCTAGACAGAACAATGAGCAGTTCTTC. This translates into CASSPRQNNEQFF.